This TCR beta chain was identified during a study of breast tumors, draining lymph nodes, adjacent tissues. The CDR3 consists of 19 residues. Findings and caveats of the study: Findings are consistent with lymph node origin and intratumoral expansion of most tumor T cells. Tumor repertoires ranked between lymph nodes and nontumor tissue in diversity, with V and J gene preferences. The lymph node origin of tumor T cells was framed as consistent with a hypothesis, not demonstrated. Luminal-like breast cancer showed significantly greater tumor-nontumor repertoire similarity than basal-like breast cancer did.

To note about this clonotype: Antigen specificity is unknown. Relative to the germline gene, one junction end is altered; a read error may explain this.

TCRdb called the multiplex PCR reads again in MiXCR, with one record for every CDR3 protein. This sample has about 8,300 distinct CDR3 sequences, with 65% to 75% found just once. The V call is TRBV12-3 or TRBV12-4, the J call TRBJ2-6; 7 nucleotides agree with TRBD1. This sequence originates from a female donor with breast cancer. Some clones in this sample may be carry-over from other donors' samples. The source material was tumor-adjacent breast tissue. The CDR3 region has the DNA TGTGCCAGCAGGAGAAGCAGGGGACAGCTTTCTTCTGGGGCCAACGTCCCGACCTTC. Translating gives CASRRSRGQLSSGANVPTF.